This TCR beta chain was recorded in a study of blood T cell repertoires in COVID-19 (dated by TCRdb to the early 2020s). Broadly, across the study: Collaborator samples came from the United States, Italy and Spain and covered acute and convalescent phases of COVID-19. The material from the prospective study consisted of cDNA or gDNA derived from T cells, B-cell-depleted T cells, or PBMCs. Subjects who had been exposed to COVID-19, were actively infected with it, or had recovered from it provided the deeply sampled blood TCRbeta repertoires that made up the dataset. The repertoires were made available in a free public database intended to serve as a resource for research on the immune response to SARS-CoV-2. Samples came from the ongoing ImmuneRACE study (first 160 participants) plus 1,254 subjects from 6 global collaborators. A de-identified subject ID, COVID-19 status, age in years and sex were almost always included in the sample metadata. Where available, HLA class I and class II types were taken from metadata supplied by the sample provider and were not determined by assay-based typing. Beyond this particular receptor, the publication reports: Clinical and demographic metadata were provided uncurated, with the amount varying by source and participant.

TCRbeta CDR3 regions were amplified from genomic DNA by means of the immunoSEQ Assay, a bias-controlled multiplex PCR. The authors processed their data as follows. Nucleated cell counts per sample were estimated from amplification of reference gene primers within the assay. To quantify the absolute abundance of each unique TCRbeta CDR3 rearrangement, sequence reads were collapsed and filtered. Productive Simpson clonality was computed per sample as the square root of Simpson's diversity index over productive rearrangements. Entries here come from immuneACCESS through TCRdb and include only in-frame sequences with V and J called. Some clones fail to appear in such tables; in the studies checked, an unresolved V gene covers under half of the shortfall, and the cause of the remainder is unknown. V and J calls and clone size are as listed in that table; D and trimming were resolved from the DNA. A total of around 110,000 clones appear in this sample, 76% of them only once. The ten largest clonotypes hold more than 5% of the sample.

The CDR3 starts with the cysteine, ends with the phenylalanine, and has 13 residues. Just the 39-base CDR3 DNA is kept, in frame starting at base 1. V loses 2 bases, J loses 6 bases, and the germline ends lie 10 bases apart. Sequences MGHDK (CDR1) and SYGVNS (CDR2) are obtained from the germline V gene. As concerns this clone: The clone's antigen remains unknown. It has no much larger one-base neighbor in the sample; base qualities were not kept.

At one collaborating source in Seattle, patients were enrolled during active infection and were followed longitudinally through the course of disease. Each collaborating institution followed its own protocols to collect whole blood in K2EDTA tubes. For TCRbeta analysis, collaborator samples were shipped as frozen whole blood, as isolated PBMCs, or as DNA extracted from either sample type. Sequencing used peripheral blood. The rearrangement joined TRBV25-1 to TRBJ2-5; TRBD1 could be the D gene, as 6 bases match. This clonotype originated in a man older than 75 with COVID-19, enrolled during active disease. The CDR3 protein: CASSEGQGKTQYF. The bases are TGTGCCAGCAGTGAAGGGCAGGGGAAGACCCAGTACTTC.